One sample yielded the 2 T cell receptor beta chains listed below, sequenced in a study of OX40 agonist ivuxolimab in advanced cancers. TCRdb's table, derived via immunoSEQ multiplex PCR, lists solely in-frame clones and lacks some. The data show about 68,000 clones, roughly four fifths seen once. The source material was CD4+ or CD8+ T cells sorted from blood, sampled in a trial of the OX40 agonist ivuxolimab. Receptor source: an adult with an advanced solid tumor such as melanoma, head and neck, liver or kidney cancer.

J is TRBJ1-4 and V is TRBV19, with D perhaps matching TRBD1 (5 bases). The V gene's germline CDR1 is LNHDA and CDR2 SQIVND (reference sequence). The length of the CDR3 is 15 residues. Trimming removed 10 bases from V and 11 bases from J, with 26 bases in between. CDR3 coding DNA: TGTGCCACTGGATGGGGAGTCAGGGAAGGAGAGAAACTGTTTTTT. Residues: CATGWGVREGEKLFF.

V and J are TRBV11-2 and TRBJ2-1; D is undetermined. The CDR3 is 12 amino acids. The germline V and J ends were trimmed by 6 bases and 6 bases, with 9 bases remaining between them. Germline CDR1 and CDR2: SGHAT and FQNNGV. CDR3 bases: TGTGCCAGCAGACCAGAGTCCAATGAGCAGTTCTTC. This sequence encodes CASRPESNEQFF.